The entry below describes one T cell receptor (beta chain). Antigen: not known. These data belong to a study of T cell responses to AZD1222 COVID-19 vaccine. CDR3 length: 11 amino acids. Deletions cut 5 bases from V and 7 bases from J, with 8 bases between. Germline lookup yields CDR1 MDHEN and CDR2 SYDVKM. Sequencing was performed with immunoSEQ multiplex PCR; in TCRdb, only in-frame clones are kept and a portion is missing. Of roughly 100,000 clones listed, about 94% are singletons. Findings of the study overall: There were repertoire samples only from the period after the peak T cell response. Spike-specific TCR breadth and depth both grew after two AZD1222 doses. Among the donors, most were white British and more were female, and clonal diversity was possibly underestimated. Along spike, vaccine-associated CD4 TCRs were found throughout, with dominance at 160-218 and 743-854.

The source material was peripheral blood, sampled on day 0 of AZD1222 vaccination. This sequence joins TRBV28 and TRBJ1-2; D gene unclear. This receptor was identified in an adult in good health. The CDR3 bases are TGTGCCAGCAGTGAAGGGCTTGGCTACACCTTC. It specifies CASSEGLGYTF.